The 22 T cell receptor beta chains given below trace back to one sample, sequenced in a study of monozygotic twins with inflammatory bowel disease. TCRdb derives one entry per CDR3 protein from the 5' RACE reads, leaving out DNA. The specimen's table records approximately 390,000 distinct CDR3 sequences. Material for sequencing was blood. The receptors were gathered from a human donor with ulcerative colitis or Crohn's disease, or a healthy co-twin of an affected twin (not recorded which).

The chain employs TRBV12-3 or TRBV12-4 and TRBJ2-7; TCRdb's D call of TRBD2 is untestable without DNA. This CDR3 region has 12 residues. CDR3 sequence: CASLRVGDEQYF.

The chain recombines TRBV7-2 with TRBJ2-7; the D gene TCRdb calls, TRBD2, cannot be checked with no DNA. The length of the CDR3 is 16 residues. Germline V gene lookup returns CDR1 SGHTA and CDR2 FQGNSA. CDR3: CASSPGVAGESYEQYF.

The chain carries TRBV29-1 and TRBJ2-2; the TRBD1 assignment by TCRdb is unverifiable without DNA. The CDR3 runs 12 residues. Germline CDR1 reads SQVTM; CDR2 reads ANQGSEA. The CDR3 is CSGRGGTGELFF.

The rearrangement uses TRBV24-1 and TRBJ1-2. Germline CDR1 and CDR2: KGHDR and SFDVKD. The CDR3 length is 14 residues. The CDR3 is CATSDGSSNYGYTF.

J is TRBJ2-5 and V is TRBV19; lacking DNA, the TRBD1 call made by TCRdb goes unchecked. Germline CDR1 is LNHDA and CDR2 is SQIVND (reference sequence). The CDR3 runs 15 residues. The CDR3 sequence is CASSILGQLQETQYF.

The chain carries TRBV5-4 and TRBJ2-7. Germline CDR1 is SGHNT and CDR2 is YYREEE (reference sequence). The CDR3 is 14 residues long. The CDR3 protein is CASSAADGTYEQYF.

The chain is built from TRBV6-5 and TRBJ2-3; with no DNA, the TCRdb D assignment of TRBD2 cannot be verified. Per germline, CDR1 MNHEY and CDR2 SVGAGI. The CDR3 runs to 16 residues. The CDR3 sequence: CASRKLAGGKTNTQYF.

This chain joins TRBV6-1 and TRBJ1-4. Germline loops: CDR1 MNHNS, CDR2 SASEGT. The CDR3 has 12 residues. Here the CDR3 reads CASSEVGAILFF.

The chain has TRBV7-3 and TRBJ2-1; the TCRdb call, TRBD1, lacks DNA for checking. CDR3 length: 15 amino acids. Germline V gene sequence: CDR1 SGHTA, CDR2 FQGTGA. The CDR3 sequence: CASSLEGQEYNEQFF.

J is TRBJ2-7 and V is TRBV5-6; TCRdb indicates TRBD2, and absent DNA this call remains unverified. Looked up from germline, CDR1 is SGHDT and CDR2 is YYEEEE. The CDR3 has 18 residues. CDR3 in amino acids: CASSLGGTSGANSYEQYF. The full variable domain, in which reference TRBV5-6 and TRBJ2-7 provide the parts outside the CDR3, is DAGVTQSPTHLIKTRGQQVTLRCSPKSGHDTVSWYQQALGQGPQFIFQYYEEEERQRGNFPDRFSGHQFPNYSSELNVNALLLGDSALYLCASSLGGTSGANSYEQYFGPGTRLTVT.

V gene TRBV6-5 combines with J gene TRBJ2-7; absent DNA, TCRdb's TRBD2 call cannot be checked. The CDR3 covers 17 residues. Germline V gene data show CDR1 as MNHEY and CDR2 as SVGAGI. CDR3 sequence reads: CASRPDSARTSGKEQYF.

The chain combines TRBV11-2 with TRBJ2-1. The CDR3 covers 15 residues. Germline lookup yields CDR1 SGHAT and CDR2 FQNNGV. The chain's CDR3 is CASSLDRVGYNEQFF.

The rearrangement uses TRBV4-3 and TRBJ2-2; TCRdb designates TRBD1, a call that cannot be tested without DNA. The CDR3 sequence is 15 residues long. Germline V CDR1 and CDR2: LGHNA, YSLEER. The CDR3 here is CASRGEGANTGELFF.

The chain is built from TRBV4-2 and TRBJ2-2; the TRBD1 assignment by TCRdb is unverifiable without DNA. CDR1 is LGHNA, CDR2 YNFKEQ, per germline. This CDR3 has 17 amino acids. The CDR3 sequence: CASSRGAGGLNTGELFF.

The chain employs TRBV7-3 and TRBJ2-1; TCRdb returns TRBD2, unconfirmable since there is no DNA. The CDR3 has 14 residues. Germline lookup yields CDR1 SGHTA and CDR2 FQGTGA. This CDR3 is CASSSTSDTNEQFF.

The chain has TRBV5-1 and TRBJ2-7; TCRdb lists TRBD1, though no DNA is available to test this call. Germline V lookup: CDR1 SGHRS, CDR2 YFSETQ. The CDR3 has 15 residues. The CDR3 sequence: CASSGIQGNSYEQYF.

The chain uses TRBV7-3 and TRBJ2-1. The CDR3 extends over 14 amino acids. Per germline, CDR1 SGHTA and CDR2 FQGTGA. CDR3 residues: CASSLARKDNEQFF.

The chain is built from TRBV10-3 and TRBJ2-7; TCRdb returns TRBD1, unconfirmable since there is no DNA. The CDR3 runs 17 residues. Germline lookup yields CDR1 ENHRY and CDR2 SYGVKD. CDR3 in amino acids: CAISQRLRGALSYEQYF.

The V gene is TRBV15, the J gene TRBJ1-6; without DNA, the TCRdb call of TRBD1 cannot be checked. Germline V gene sequence: CDR1 LNHNV, CDR2 YYDKDF (reference sequence). The CDR3 spans 18 residues. The CDR3 sequence: CATSPGQGVGSYNSPLHF.

The genes are TRBV29-1 and TRBJ2-3; TCRdb picks TRBD1, but there is no DNA to check that call. CDR1 SQVTM and CDR2 ANQGSEA come from the germline V gene. This CDR3 contains 16 residues. This CDR3 is CSVEVVTQGIADTQYF.

The J gene is TRBJ2-5, the V gene TRBV5-1; the D gene TCRdb calls, TRBD1, cannot be checked with no DNA. Germline CDR1 reads SGHRS; CDR2 reads YFSETQ. The CDR3 runs 16 residues. The CDR3 reads CASSLGGTGVGETQYF.

The V call is TRBV7-3, the J call TRBJ2-1; the TCRdb D gene call, TRBD2, has no DNA to confirm it. Germline CDR1 is SGHTA and CDR2 is FQGTGA. The CDR3 totals 16 residues. Here the CDR3 reads CASSPGTHPSYNEQFF. Variable domain in full (rest from reference TRBV7-3 and TRBJ2-1): GAGVSQTPSNKVTEKGKYVELRCDPISGHTALYWYRQSLGQGPEFLIYFQGTGAADDSGLPNDRFFAVRPEGSVSTLKIQRTERGDSAVYLCASSPGTHPSYNEQFFGPGTRLTVL.